The rows below give T cell receptor beta chains drawn from one sample of a study of T cells in Graves' hyperthyroidism and ophthalmopathy. TCRdb re-called the multiplex PCR reads through MiXCR, storing one row per CDR3 protein. The profile covers more than 450,000 distinct CDR3 sequences, with just under 20% appearing a single time and about half taken by the ten largest. Sequenced material: blood. The source of these receptors is a middle-aged man with Graves' ophthalmopathy. The CDR3 runs from the conserved cysteine through the conserved F or W. A D gene is named only where the DNA matches it firmly. Clone size is given for some rows only: seen once, a few or many times, or a class if the clone is expanded.

clone_size,v_call,j_call,d_call,cdr3_length,cdr3_aa,cdr3_nt
NA,TRBV12-3/TRBV12-4,TRBJ2-3,NA,14,CASSLGTGPDTQYF,TGTGCCAGCAGTTTAGGGACTGGCCCTGATACGCAGTATTTT
many,TRBV5-1,TRBJ2-1,TRBD1,15,CASSATGDNYNEQFF,TGCGCCAGCAGCGCGACAGGGGATAATTACAATGAGCAGTTCTTC
many,TRBV4-1,TRBJ1-1,NA,14,CASSHNRGGTEAFF,TGCGCCAGCAGCCATAACCGGGGGGGAACTGAAGCTTTCTTT
few,TRBV4-1,TRBJ1-2,NA,15,CASSQEQGSNYGYTF,TGCGCCAGCAGCCAAGAACAAGGCAGTAACTATGGCTACACCTTC
NA,TRBV12-3/TRBV12-4,TRBJ2-7,NA,13,CASSPGRPNEQYF,TGTGCCAGCAGCCCGGGACGCCCCAACGAGCAGTACTTC
few,TRBV27,TRBJ2-7,NA,14,CASSLGRSSCEQYF,TGTGCCAGCAGCCTCGGACGGAGCTCCTGCGAGCAGTACTTC
many,TRBV7-2,TRBJ1-2,NA,13,CASSLARVDGYTF,TGTGCCAGCAGCTTAGCTCGGGTGGATGGCTACACCTTC
few,TRBV4-1,TRBJ1-1,NA,13,CASREISGTEAFF,TGCGCCAGCAGGGAGATTTCGGGGACTGAAGCTTTCTTT
NA,TRBV27,TRBJ1-4,NA,14,CASSFEGGGEKLFF,TGTGCCAGCAGTTTTGAGGGGGGTGGTGAAAAACTGTTTTTT
many,TRBV2,TRBJ2-2,TRBD1,15,CASSGQGYNTGELFF,TGTGCCAGCAGTGGACAGGGTTACAACACCGGGGAGCTGTTTTTT
many,TRBV5-1,TRBJ2-7,TRBD2,18,CASRPGSGRGPRGDEQYF,TGCGCCAGCAGGCCGGGGAGCGGGAGAGGGCCCCGGGGGGACGAGCAGTACTTC
NA,TRBV5-4,TRBJ2-2,NA,14,CASSLDGNSGELFF,TGTGCCAGCAGCTTGGACGGGAATAGCGGGGAGCTGTTTTTT
many,TRBV12-3/TRBV12-4,TRBJ1-3,NA,11,CASSLGHTIYF,TGTGCCAGCAGTTTAGGGCACACCATATATTTT
NA,TRBV9,TRBJ2-5,NA,15,CASSVEGRLQETQYF,TGTGCCAGCAGCGTAGAAGGGAGACTCCAAGAGACCCAGTACTTC
NA,TRBV20-1,TRBJ2-7,TRBD1,15,CSASSDRDPWGEQYF,TGCAGTGCTTCCTCGGACAGGGATCCCTGGGGCGAGCAGTACTTC
NA,TRBV7-3,TRBJ2-5,TRBD2,15,CASSLSNGRGETQYF,TGTGCCAGCAGCTTAAGCAATGGGAGGGGTGAGACCCAGTACTTC
NA,TRBV2,TRBJ2-2,NA,13,CASSLTYTGELFF,TGTGCCAGCAGTCTGACCTACACCGGGGAGCTGTTTTTT
NA,TRBV20-1,TRBJ1-1,NA,14,CSASRETGNTEAFF,TGCAGTGCTAGCAGGGAGACAGGGAACACTGAAGCTTTCTTT
many,TRBV2,TRBJ1-1,NA,12,CASTADPAEAFF,TGTGCCAGCACAGCCGACCCCGCGGAAGCTTTCTTT
few,TRBV9,TRBJ2-5,TRBD1,17,CASSSGAGGLGQETQYF,TGTGCCAGCAGCTCCGGGGCAGGGGGCTTAGGGCAAGAGACCCAGTACTTC
NA,TRBV12-3/TRBV12-4,TRBJ1-3,NA,13,CASNRMGGNTIYF,TGTGCCAGCAACAGAATGGGAGGAAACACCATATATTTT
NA,TRBV28,TRBJ1-2,NA,12,CASSLRLSGYTF,TGTGCCAGCAGTCTCCGGTTGAGTGGCTACACCTTC